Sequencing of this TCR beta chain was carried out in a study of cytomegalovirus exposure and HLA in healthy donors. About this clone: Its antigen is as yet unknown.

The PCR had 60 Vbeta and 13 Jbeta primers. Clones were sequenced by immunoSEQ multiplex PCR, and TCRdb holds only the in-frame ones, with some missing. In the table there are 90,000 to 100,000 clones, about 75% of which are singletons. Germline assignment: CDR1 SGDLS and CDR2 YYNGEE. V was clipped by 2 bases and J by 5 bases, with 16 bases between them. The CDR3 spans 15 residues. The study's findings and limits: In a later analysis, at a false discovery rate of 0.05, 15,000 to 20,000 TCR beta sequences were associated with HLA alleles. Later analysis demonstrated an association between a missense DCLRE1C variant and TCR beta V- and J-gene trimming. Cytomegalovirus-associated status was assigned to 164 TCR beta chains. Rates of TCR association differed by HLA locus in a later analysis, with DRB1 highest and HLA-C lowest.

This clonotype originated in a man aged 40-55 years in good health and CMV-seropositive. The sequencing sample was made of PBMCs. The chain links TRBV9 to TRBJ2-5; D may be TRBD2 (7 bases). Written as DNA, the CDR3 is TGTGCCAGCAGCGTTTGGGGGGGGGCGGGGGAGACCCAGTACTTC. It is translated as CASSVWGGAGETQYF.